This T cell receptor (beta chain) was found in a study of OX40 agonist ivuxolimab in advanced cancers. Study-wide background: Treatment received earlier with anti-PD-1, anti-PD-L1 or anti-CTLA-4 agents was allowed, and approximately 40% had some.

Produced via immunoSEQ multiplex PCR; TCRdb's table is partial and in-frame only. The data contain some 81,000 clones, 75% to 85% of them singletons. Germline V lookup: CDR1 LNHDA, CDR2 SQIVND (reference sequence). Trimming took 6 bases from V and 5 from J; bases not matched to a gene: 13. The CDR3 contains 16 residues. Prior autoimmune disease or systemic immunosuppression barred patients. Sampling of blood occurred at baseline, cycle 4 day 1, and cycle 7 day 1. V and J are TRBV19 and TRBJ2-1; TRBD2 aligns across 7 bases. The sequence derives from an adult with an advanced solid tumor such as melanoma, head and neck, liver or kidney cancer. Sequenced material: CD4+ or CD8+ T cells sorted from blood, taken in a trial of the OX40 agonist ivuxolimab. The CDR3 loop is CASRTSTSSNHNEQFF. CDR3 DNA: TGTGCCAGTAGGACATCGACTAGCAGTAACCACAATGAGCAGTTCTTC.